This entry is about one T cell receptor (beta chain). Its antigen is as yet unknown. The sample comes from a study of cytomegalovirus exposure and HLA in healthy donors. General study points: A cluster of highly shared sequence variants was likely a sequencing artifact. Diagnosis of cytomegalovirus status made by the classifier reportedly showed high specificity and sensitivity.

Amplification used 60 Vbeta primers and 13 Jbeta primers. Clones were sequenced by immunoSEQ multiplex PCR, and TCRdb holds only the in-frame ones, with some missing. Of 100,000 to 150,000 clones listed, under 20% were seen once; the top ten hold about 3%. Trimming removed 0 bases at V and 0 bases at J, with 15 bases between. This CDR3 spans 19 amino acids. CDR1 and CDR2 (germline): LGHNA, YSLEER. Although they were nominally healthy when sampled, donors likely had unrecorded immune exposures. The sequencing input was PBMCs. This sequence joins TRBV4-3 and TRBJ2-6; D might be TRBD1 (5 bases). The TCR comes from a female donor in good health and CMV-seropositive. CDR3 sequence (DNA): TGCGCCAGCAGCCAAGAGTGGCAGGGCAGAATCTCTGGGGCCAACGTCCTGACTTTC. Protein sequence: CASSQEWQGRISGANVLTF.